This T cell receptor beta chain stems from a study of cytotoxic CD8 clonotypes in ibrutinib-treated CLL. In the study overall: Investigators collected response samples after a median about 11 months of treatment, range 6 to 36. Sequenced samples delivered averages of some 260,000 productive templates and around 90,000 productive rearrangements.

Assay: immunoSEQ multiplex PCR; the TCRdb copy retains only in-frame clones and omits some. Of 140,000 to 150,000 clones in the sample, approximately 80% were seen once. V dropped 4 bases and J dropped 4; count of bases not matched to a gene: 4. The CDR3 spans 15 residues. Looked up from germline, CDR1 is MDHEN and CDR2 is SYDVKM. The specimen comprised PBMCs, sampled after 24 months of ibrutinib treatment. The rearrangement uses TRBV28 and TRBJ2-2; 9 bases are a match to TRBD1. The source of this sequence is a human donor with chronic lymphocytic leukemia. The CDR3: CASSSPGQGTGELFF. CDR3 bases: TGTGCCAGCAGTTCCCCGGGACAGGGCACCGGGGAGCTGTTTTTT. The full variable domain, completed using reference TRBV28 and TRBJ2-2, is DVKVTQSSRYLVKRTGEKVFLECVQDMDHENMFWYRQDPGLGLRLIYFSYDVKMKEKGDIPEGYSVSREKKERFSLILESASTNQTSMYLCASSSPGQGTGELFFGEGSRLTVL.